This entry lists 9 T cell receptor beta chains sequenced from one sample in a study of CD8 T cells in Susac syndrome. RNA totalling roughly 0.45 to 1 ug underwent reverse transcription with random hexamers. Using its own MiXCR run on the immunoSEQ multiplex PCR reads, TCRdb lists one record per CDR3 protein. Altogether approximately 76,000 distinct CDR3 sequences are present, about 95% being singletons, with the ten largest covering approximately 0.4%. The sequencing sample was made of CD8+ T cells from PBMCs. Receptors originate from a human donor with multiple sclerosis.

V usage is TRBV25-1 and J usage is TRBJ2-4; D possibly corresponds to TRBD1 (5 bases). With 4 bases removed from V and 9 bases from J, the gap between germline ends came to 16 bases. The CDR3 is 14 residues long. The germline CDR1 and CDR2 sequences are MGHDK and SYGVNS. In DNA, the CDR3 is TGTGCCAGCAGTGTCGACGGATTTCAGGGCATTCAGTACTTC. This sequence encodes CASSVDGFQGIQYF.

This chain links TRBV30 with TRBJ1-5, with a weak D call TRBD1 (5 bases). The CDR3 contains 14 residues. CDR1 and CDR2 from the germline V gene are GTSNPN and SVGIG (reference sequence). V was shortened by 0 bases and J by 5 bases, with 11 bases between the two germline ends. In nucleotides, the CDR3 is TGTGCCTGGAGTGTGGTCGGGGGATATCAGCCCCAGCATTTT. Protein sequence: CAWSVVGGYQPQHF.

The chain recombines TRBV7-2 with TRBJ2-3, with unresolved D. Germline V CDR1 and CDR2: SGHTA, FQGNSA. V lost 5 bases, J lost 4 bases, and 10 bases lay in between. The length of the CDR3 is 13 residues. The CDR3 sequence: CASSQYSSDTQYF. The CDR3 DNA reads as TGTGCCAGCAGCCAGTATAGCTCAGATACGCAGTATTTT.

As for this clonotype: A read error may account for a junction end that differs from germline. The chain couples TRBV29-1 to TRBJ2-1; 10 nucleotides agree with TRBD2. Germline CDR1 is SQVTM and CDR2 is ANQGSEA. The CDR3 length is 17 residues. The DNA for the CDR3 is TGCAGCGTAGAAGGGCTAGCGGGAGTTCCCGTTTACAATGAGCAGTTCTTC. This sequence encodes CSVEGLAGVPVYNEQFF.

This chain connects TRBV9 to TRBJ1-2, with a possible D match to TRBD1 (5 bases). The V end lost 2 bases, the J end lost 7 bases, and 15 bases lay between the germline ends. Per the germline V gene, CDR1 is SGDLS and CDR2 is YYNGEE. This CDR3 is built from 14 residues. Here the CDR3 DNA reads TGTGCCAGCAGCGTTCGGGGGGAGAAGGGTGGCTACACCTTC. This translates into CASSVRGEKGGYTF.

The chain employs TRBV13 and TRBJ2-3; the D gene is possibly TRBD2 (5 bases). The germline gives CDR1 PRHDT, CDR2 FYEKMQ (reference sequence). Trimming took off 2 bases at V and 3 bases at J, with 6 bases between the two ends. CDR3 length: 13 amino acids. CDR3 sequence (DNA): TGTGCCAGCAGCTTAACGGGGACAGATACGCAGTATTTT. It codes for CASSLTGTDTQYF.

This chain joins TRBV27 and TRBJ1-3; 11 bases line up with TRBD1. This CDR3 is built from 14 residues. Germline values: CDR1 MNHEY, CDR2 SMNVEV (reference sequence). Germline trimming cut 1 base from V and 9 bases from J; bases unmatched to any gene: 2. The CDR3 DNA sequence: TGTGCCAGCAGTTTATTGGGGACAGGGGGCACCATATATTTT. It codes for CASSLLGTGGTIYF.

The chain uses TRBV12-3 or TRBV12-4 and TRBJ2-7, with D possibly TRBD2 on 5 matching bases. V gave up 4 bases and J gave up 0 bases, with 13 bases separating them. The CDR3 is made up of 15 amino acids. CDR3 sequence reads: CASSSGADISYEQYF. The CDR3 nucleotides read TGTGCCAGCAGTTCCGGAGCGGATATCTCCTACGAGCAGTACTTC.

The chain employs TRBV5-6 and TRBJ1-1; D unclear. There are 13 residues in the CDR3. The germline CDR1 and CDR2 sequences are SGHDT and YYEEEE. The V end lost 1 base, the J end lost 2 bases, and 6 bases lay between the germline ends. CDR3 region: CASSLLSNTEAFF. CDR3 DNA sequence: TGTGCCAGCAGCTTGCTGTCAAACACTGAAGCTTTCTTT. The full variable domain, completed using reference TRBV5-6 and TRBJ1-1, is DAGVTQSPTHLIKTRGQQVTLRCSPKSGHDTVSWYQQALGQGPQFIFQYYEEEERQRGNFPDRFSGHQFPNYSSELNVNALLLGDSALYLCASSLLSNTEAFFGQGTRLTVV.